A single sample is the source of the 21 T cell receptor beta chains below, sequenced in a study of shared clonotypes between healthy human individuals. Produced via immunoSEQ multiplex PCR; TCRdb's table is partial and in-frame only. This table holds approximately 640,000 clones, around 72% found once. The sequenced sample consisted of memory CD4+ T cells sorted from blood. Subset specified: CD45RA-negative fraction. The receptors were gathered from a woman aged 25-40 years in good health.

This chain links TRBV2 with TRBJ1-1; D remains ambiguous. Trimming shortened V by 6 bases and J by 2 bases, and 10 bases separated the two germline ends. This CDR3 spans 13 amino acids. From germline, CDR1 is SNHLY and CDR2 FYNNEI. CDR3 nucleotide sequence: TGTGCCAGCAGCGGTACAGACAACACTGAAGCTTTCTTT. This translates into CASSGTDNTEAFF.

Concerning this clone: One end of the junction is discordant with germline, which a read error may explain. J is TRBJ2-5 and V is TRBV5-1; 8 bases agree with TRBD1. Germline lookup yields CDR1 SGHRS and CDR2 YFSETQ. CDR3 length: 14 residues. CDR3 residues: CATSPQGDGETQYF. CDR3 coding DNA: TGCGCCACCAGCCCACAGGGGGACGGAGAGACCCAGTACTTC.

This chain connects TRBV7-3 to TRBJ1-4; D might be TRBD1 (5 bases). The V end lost 2 bases, the J end lost 0 bases, and 19 bases lay between the germline ends. From germline, CDR1 is SGHTA and CDR2 FQGTGA. There are 19 residues in the CDR3. The CDR3 bases are TGTGCCAGCAGCTTACCCCGTTTGGGGGAGTTGCCAACTAATGAAAAACTGTTTTTT. Translating gives CASSLPRLGELPTNEKLFF.

This clone was picked up a small number of times. This sequence joins TRBV28 and TRBJ2-1, with D tentatively TRBD2 (6 bases). The CDR3 sequence is 17 residues long. Germline V gene lookup returns CDR1 MDHEN and CDR2 SYDVKM. The V gene lost 4 bases and the J gene lost 9 bases, with 25 bases spanning the gap. The CDR3 spells CASSYTGRPHLRGEQFF. For the CDR3, the DNA is TGTGCCAGCAGTTATACCGGGAGACCCCACCTCCGGGGTGAGCAGTTCTTC.

This clone showed up just once. The chain links TRBV6-5 to TRBJ2-7; D is uncertain. The V end was cut by 2 bases, the J end by 12 bases, with 14 bases between. This CDR3 comprises 12 residues. Germline V gene data show CDR1 as MNHEY and CDR2 as SVGAGI. As DNA, the CDR3 is TGTGCCAGCAGTTACACCTCCAGTGTGACGTACTTC. This translates into CASSYTSSVTYF.

This clone has more than one count but fewer than ten. Different DNA sequences within this sample yield the same CDR3. The CDR3 DNA reads TGTGCCAGCAGATCTAACTATGGCTACACCTTC. It translates to CASRSNYGYTF. The chain has TRBV6-1 and TRBJ1-2; D remains unclear. This CDR3 region has 11 residues. V was pared by 6 bases and J by 0 bases, with 2 bases between. Looked up from germline, CDR1 is MNHNS and CDR2 is SASEGT.

J is TRBJ2-5 and V is TRBV18, with D perhaps matching TRBD1 (6 bases). The CDR3 sequence is 14 residues long. V was shortened by 1 base and J by 4 bases, with 10 bases between the two germline ends. Germline V gives CDR1 KGHSH, CDR2 LQKENI. The CDR3 DNA reads as TGTGCCAGCTCACCACTGGGGGCGGGAGAGACCCAGTACTTC. Translated, it gives CASSPLGAGETQYF.

This chain joins TRBV28 and TRBJ1-5; 7 bases line up with TRBD1. Losses at the gene ends were 6 bases for V and 5 bases for J; bases not matched to a gene: 13. This CDR3 has 16 amino acids. Per the germline V gene, CDR1 is MDHEN and CDR2 is SYDVKM. The DNA for the CDR3 is TGTGCCAGCAGATTAGAGACAGGGCGGATGTATCAGCCCCAGCATTTT. Translation: CASRLETGRMYQPQHF.

V is TRBV18 and J is TRBJ2-7; perhaps TRBD1 as D (6 bases). CDR3 size: 13 residues. Trimming removed 4 bases at V and 6 bases at J, with 13 bases between. Germline CDR1 is KGHSH and CDR2 is LQKENI. The CDR3 DNA follows: TGTGCCAGCTCACTAATGGACAGAGGCGAGCAGTACTTC. Protein sequence: CASSLMDRGEQYF.

This clone was counted many times. The chain recombines TRBV20-1 with TRBJ2-7; D remains unclear. The CDR3 extends over 10 amino acids. The V end was cut by 3 bases, the J end by 2 bases, with 2 bases between. The germline gives CDR1 DFQATT, CDR2 SNEGSKA (reference sequence). The CDR3 DNA reads as TGCAGTGCTAGTCCCTACGAGCAGTACTTC. As protein: CSASPYEQYF.

V gene TRBV7-2 combines with J gene TRBJ2-3, with TRBD2 matching 7 bases. The trim removed 6 bases at V and 7 bases at J, leaving 16 bases unmatched. CDR3 size: 16 residues. CDR1 and CDR2 from the germline V gene are SGHTA and FQGNSA. Written as DNA, the CDR3 is TGTGCCAGCAGGTCAACTAGCGAAGGGGCCATAAATACGCAGTATTTT. This encodes CASRSTSEGAINTQYF.

The CDR3 DNA reads as TGCAGTGCCCATACAGGGCACGAGCAGTACTTC. This translates into CSAHTGHEQYF. V gene TRBV20-1 combines with J gene TRBJ2-7; perhaps TRBD1 as D (6 bases). The CDR3 runs to 11 residues. Germline V gene sequence: CDR1 DFQATT, CDR2 SNEGSKA (reference sequence). The V and J ends lost 6 bases and 5 bases respectively, with 11 bases between them.

The CDR3 loop is CASSLGAVAQPQHF. The DNA of the CDR3 is TGTGCCAGCAGCTTAGGGGCCGTGGCTCAGCCCCAGCATTTT. The V and J genes are TRBV7-8 and TRBJ1-5; D gene uncertain. From germline, CDR1 is SGHVS and CDR2 FQNEAQ. Trimming stripped 1 base from V and 6 bases from J, with 10 bases between. This CDR3 region has 14 residues.

The rearrangement links TRBV19 to TRBJ2-1; D may be TRBD1 (5 bases). The CDR3 has 13 residues. V lost 7 bases, J lost 5 bases, and 12 bases lay in between. CDR1 and CDR2 from the germline V gene are LNHDA and SQIVND (reference sequence). The CDR3 nucleotides are TGTGCCAGTACTCTCGCAGGGAACAATGAGCAGTTCTTC. Translation gives CASTLAGNNEQFF.

The chain joins TRBV5-4 to TRBJ2-5; no clear D gene. Germline CDR1 SGHNT, CDR2 YYREEE (reference sequence). This CDR3 is 13 amino acids long. Trimming removed 3 bases at V and 3 bases at J, with 9 bases between. CDR3: CASSYDWEETQYF. The CDR3 bases are TGTGCCAGCAGCTACGACTGGGAAGAGACCCAGTACTTC.

The chain combines TRBV18 with TRBJ2-1; TRBD1 aligns across 7 bases. CDR1 and CDR2 (germline): KGHSH, LQKENI. The trim removed 1 base at V and 4 bases at J, leaving 4 bases unmatched. The CDR3 is 15 amino acids. CDR3 region: CASSPLKGQYNEQFF. The CDR3 region has the DNA TGTGCCAGCTCACCACTAAAGGGACAGTACAATGAGCAGTTCTTC.

This clone occurred once. J is TRBJ2-7 and V is TRBV28; 7 bases align to TRBD1. This CDR3 is 13 amino acids long. The ends lost 5 bases at V and 2 bases at J; junction bases unmatched: 3. Per the germline V gene, CDR1 is MDHEN and CDR2 is SYDVKM. The DNA of the CDR3 is TGTGCCAGCAGTGTGACAGGGCCCTACGAGCAGTACTTC. Its protein is CASSVTGPYEQYF.

This clone was detected only a few times. V usage is TRBV15 and J usage is TRBJ2-5; 8 bases are shared with TRBD1. The germline V gene encodes CDR1 LNHNV and CDR2 YYDKDF (reference sequence). This CDR3 has 13 amino acids. The V and J ends lost 4 bases and 4 bases, in that order; junction bases with no gene match: 2. The CDR3 spells CATSIGQGETQYF. In DNA, the CDR3 is TGTGCCACCAGCATTGGACAGGGAGAGACCCAGTACTTC.

This chain joins TRBV4-2 and TRBJ2-5, with 9 bases matching TRBD2. V shed 1 base and J 2 bases; nucleotides not matched to a gene: 5. The CDR3 is made up of 16 amino acids. Germline loops: CDR1 LGHNA, CDR2 YNFKEQ. The chain's CDR3 is CASSQAAGGGQETQYF. In DNA form, the CDR3 reads TGTGCCAGCAGCCAAGCGGCGGGAGGGGGGCAAGAGACCCAGTACTTC.

This clone was seen repeatedly, ten times or more. The rearrangement uses TRBV2 and TRBJ2-7, with D perhaps TRBD2 (7 bases). V lost 6 bases, J lost 6 bases, and 27 bases lay in between. This CDR3 has 17 amino acids. CDR1 is SNHLY and CDR2 is FYNNEI in the germline V gene. The CDR3 nucleotides are TGTGCCAGCAGCCAACCCCGGGCGGGGGCCTTTTCGGGCGAGCAGTACTTC. Encoded protein: CASSQPRAGAFSGEQYF.

The chain is built from TRBV6-6 and TRBJ2-1, with a tentative D call TRBD2 (6 bases). CDR1 is MNHNY and CDR2 is SVGAGI in the germline V gene (reference sequence). The CDR3 is made up of 16 amino acids. CDR3 DNA sequence: TGTGCTACCGCCACTCCGACTAGAAGAGGGACCAATGAGCAGTTCTTC. Its protein product is CATATPTRRGTNEQFF.